Sequencing of this T cell receptor beta chain was carried out in a study of OX40 agonist ivuxolimab in advanced cancers. For context, the study as a whole: The costimulatory receptor OX40 (CD134) was targeted by ivuxolimab, a fully human IgG2 agonistic monoclonal antibody. Partial responses were achieved by three dose-escalation patients, of whom one had hepatocellular carcinoma and two had cutaneous melanoma. Intravenous ivuxolimab was administered to patients every 2 weeks at six dose levels: 0.01, 0.1, 0.3, 1.5, 3 and 10 mg/kg. Patients were allowed to have had prior anti-PD-1, anti-PD-L1 or anti-CTLA-4 therapy, and approximately 41% of the dose-escalation patients had previously received checkpoint inhibitors. In the dose-escalation cohort, 82.7% of patients were male, and the mean age was approximately 60 years, with a range of 23 to 79. Of the 50 to 55 patients in dose escalation, about 20 had hepatocellular carcinoma, about 15 had melanoma, 9 had renal cell carcinoma and 9 had head and neck cancer. Peripheral TCRbeta sequencing was intended to test whether TCR sequence diversity was altered and clonal T-cell expansion was caused by ivuxolimab. The paper reports the monotherapy dose-escalation portion (N ≈ 50 patients) of the phase I ivuxolimab trial. The investigation overall reported the following: Low levels of normalized T-cell clonal expansion were also seen in some patients who did not respond. After ivuxolimab, expanded clones were on average more numerous among CD8+ T cells than among CD4+ T cells. Partial responders in the 0.1-3.0 mg/kg groups had among the lowest normalized peripheral clonal expansion, especially among CD8+ T cells. Which antigens the clonally expanded peripheral T cells were specific for was not determined. At doses of 0.1 to 3.0 mg/kg, clonal expansion of both CD4+ and CD8+ blood T cells was observed from baseline to week 6.

From its cysteine to its phenylalanine, the CDR3 spans 13 amino acids. Kept here is only the CDR3 DNA, which spans 39 bases and is read in frame from base 1. The CDR1 and CDR2 encoded by the germline V gene (reference sequence) are SSHAT and FNYEAQ. Patients with a history of autoimmune disease or receiving systemic immunosuppression were excluded from the trial. Peripheral blood for TCR sequencing was collected from all dose cohorts at baseline, on cycle 4 day 1, and on cycle 7 day 1. Samples were obtained from an open-label, multicenter, first-in-human phase I dose-escalation trial of ivuxolimab. The trial enrolled adults with locally advanced or metastatic head and neck squamous cell, hepatocellular, melanoma or renal cell carcinoma. Before TCR sequencing, CD4+ T cells and CD8+ T cells from peripheral blood were sorted into separate populations. Comment on this clone: Its antigen target is currently unknown. The junction and the germline gene differ at one end; a read error may be behind it.

To sequence the TCRbeta CDR3 region, genomic DNA was isolated from the sorted cells. TCRbeta CDR3 regions were sequenced using the immunoSEQ Assay. Entries here come from immuneACCESS through TCRdb and include only in-frame sequences with V and J called. Some clones fail to appear in such tables; in the studies checked, an unresolved V gene covers under half of the shortfall, and the cause of the remainder is unknown. Here the sample has 50,000 to 75,000 clones; about 90% occur a single time. The ten top clones hold roughly 5.1% of the sample. The sequences come from CD4+ or CD8+ T cells sorted from blood, collected in a trial of the OX40 agonist ivuxolimab. Recombination connected TRBV7-7 to TRBJ2-7, with the D segment identity uncertain. This clonotype was obtained from an adult with an advanced solid tumor such as melanoma, head and neck, liver or kidney cancer. The CDR3 is CASSPSKTGEQYF. The base sequence is TGTGCTAGCAGCCCCTCCAAAACGGGCGAGCAGTACTTC.